The clone carrying this T cell receptor (beta chain) was observed a few times. The data were obtained in a study of blood T cell repertoires in COVID-19. The CDR3 length is 16 residues. Per germline, CDR1 MNHEY and CDR2 SMNVEV (reference sequence). Trimming shortened V by 6 bases and J by 7 bases, and 22 bases separated the two germline ends. Clones were sequenced by immunoSEQ multiplex PCR, and TCRdb holds only the in-frame ones, with some missing. In the table there are some 120,000 clones, 60% to 85% of which are singletons. The sequenced sample consisted of peripheral blood. This sequence originates from a human donor with acute or convalescent COVID-19. The donor label of this sample is uncertain. V usage is TRBV27 and J usage is TRBJ2-1; TRBD2 might be the D (6 bases). In DNA, the CDR3 is TGTGCCAGCAGCCTCGTCGGGGGAATCGTAGATAATGAGCAGTTCTTC. This encodes CASSLVGGIVDNEQFF.